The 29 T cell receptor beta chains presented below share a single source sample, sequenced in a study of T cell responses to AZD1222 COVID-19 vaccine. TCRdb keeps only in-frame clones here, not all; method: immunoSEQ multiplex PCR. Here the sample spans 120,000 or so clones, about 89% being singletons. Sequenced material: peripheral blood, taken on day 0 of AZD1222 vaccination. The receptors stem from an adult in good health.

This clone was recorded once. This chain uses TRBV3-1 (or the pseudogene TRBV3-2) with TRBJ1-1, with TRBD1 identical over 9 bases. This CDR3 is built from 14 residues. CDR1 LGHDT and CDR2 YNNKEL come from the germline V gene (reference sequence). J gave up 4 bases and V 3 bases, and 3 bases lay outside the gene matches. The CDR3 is CASSHATGGTEAFF. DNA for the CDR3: TGTGCCAGCAGCCACGCGACAGGGGGCACTGAAGCTTTCTTT.

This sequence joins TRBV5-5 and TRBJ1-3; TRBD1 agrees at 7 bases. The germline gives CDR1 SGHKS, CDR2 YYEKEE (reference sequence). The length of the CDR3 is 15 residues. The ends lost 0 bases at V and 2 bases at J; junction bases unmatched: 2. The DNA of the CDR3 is TGTGCCAGCAGCTTGGACCAGGGGGCTGGAAACACCATATATTTT. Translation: CASSLDQGAGNTIYF.

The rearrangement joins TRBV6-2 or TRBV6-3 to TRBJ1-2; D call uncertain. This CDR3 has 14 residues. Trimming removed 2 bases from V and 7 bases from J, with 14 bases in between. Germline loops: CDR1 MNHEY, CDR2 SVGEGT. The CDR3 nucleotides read TGTGCCAGCAGTTACGCCCTTCAAGAAAGTGGCTACACCTTC. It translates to CASSYALQESGYTF.

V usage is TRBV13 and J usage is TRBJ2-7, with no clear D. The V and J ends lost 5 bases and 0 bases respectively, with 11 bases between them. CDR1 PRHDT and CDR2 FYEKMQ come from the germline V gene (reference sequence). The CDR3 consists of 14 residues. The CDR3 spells CASSHQRTSYEQYF. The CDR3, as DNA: TGTGCCAGCAGCCACCAACGGACCTCCTACGAGCAGTACTTC. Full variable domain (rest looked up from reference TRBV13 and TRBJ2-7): AAGVIQSPRHLIKEKRETATLKCYPIPRHDTVYWYQQGPGQDPQFLISFYEKMQSDKGSIPDRFSAQQFSDYHSELNMSSLELGDSALYFCASSHQRTSYEQYFGPGTRLTVT.

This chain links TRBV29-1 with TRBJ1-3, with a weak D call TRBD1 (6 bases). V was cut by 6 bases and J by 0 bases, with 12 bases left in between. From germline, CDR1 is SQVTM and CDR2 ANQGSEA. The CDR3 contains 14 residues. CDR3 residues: CSVGTTNSGNTIYF. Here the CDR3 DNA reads TGCAGCGTAGGGACAACAAACTCTGGAAACACCATATATTTT.

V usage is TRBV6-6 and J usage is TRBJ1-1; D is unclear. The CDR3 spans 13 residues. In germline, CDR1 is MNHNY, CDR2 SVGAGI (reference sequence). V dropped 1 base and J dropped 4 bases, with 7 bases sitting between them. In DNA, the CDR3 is TGTGCCAGCAGTTACTTCAGTGGCACTGAAGCTTTCTTT. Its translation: CASSYFSGTEAFF.

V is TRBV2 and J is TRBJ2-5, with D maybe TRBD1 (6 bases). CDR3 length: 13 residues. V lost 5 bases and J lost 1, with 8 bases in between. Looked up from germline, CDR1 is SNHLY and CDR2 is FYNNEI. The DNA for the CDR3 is TGTGCCAGCAGTTGGGACACCCAAGAGACCCAGTACTTC. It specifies CASSWDTQETQYF.

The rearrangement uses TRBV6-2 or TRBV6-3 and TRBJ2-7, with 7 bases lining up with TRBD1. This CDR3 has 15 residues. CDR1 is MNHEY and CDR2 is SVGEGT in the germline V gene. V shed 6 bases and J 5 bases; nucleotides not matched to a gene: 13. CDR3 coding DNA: TGTGCCAGCAGCCCGGACAGGCACAGGGCCGACGAGCAGTACTTC. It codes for CASSPDRHRADEQYF.

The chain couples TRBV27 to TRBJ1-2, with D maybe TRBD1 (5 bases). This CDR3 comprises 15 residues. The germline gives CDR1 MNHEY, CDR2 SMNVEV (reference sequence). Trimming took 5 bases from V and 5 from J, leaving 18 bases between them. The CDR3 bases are TGTGCCAGCAGTCCCCAGGCGGGGCATGGTTATGGCTACACCTTC. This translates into CASSPQAGHGYGYTF.

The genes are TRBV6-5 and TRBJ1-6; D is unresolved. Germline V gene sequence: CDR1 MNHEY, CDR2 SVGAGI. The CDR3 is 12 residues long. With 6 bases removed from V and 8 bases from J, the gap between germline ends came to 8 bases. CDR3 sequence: CASSRVDSPLHF. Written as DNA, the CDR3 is TGTGCCAGCAGCCGGGTAGATTCACCCCTCCACTTT.

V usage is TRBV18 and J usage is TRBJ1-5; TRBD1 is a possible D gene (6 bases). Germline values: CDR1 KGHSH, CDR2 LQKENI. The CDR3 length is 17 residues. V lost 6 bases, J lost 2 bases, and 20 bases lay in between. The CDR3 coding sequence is TGTGCCAGCTCCCGCACAGGGATCTATGCGGGCAATCAGCCCCAGCATTTT. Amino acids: CASSRTGIYAGNQPQHF.

CDR3 loop: CASSLLTTAISEKLFF. In DNA, the CDR3 is TGTGCCAGCAGCTTGCTTACTACGGCAATTAGTGAAAAACTGTTTTTT. V gene TRBV5-5 combines with J gene TRBJ1-4; D remains ambiguous. Trimming pared 1 base from V and 7 bases from J, leaving 17 bases between. Germline V gene data show CDR1 as SGHKS and CDR2 as YYEKEE (reference sequence). This CDR3 contains 16 residues.

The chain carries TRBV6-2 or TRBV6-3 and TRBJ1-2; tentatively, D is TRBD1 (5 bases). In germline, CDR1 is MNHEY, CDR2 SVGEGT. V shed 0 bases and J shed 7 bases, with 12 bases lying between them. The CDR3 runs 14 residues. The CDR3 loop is CASSYSNGAGGYTF. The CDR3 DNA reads TGTGCCAGCAGTTACTCGAACGGGGCAGGTGGCTACACCTTC.

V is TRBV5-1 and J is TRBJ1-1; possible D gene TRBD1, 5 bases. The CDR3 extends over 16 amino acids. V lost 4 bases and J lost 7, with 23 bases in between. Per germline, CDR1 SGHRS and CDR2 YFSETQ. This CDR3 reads CASSPSSTDGLGEAFF. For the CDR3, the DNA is TGCGCCAGCAGCCCCTCCTCGACAGACGGGTTGGGTGAAGCTTTCTTT.

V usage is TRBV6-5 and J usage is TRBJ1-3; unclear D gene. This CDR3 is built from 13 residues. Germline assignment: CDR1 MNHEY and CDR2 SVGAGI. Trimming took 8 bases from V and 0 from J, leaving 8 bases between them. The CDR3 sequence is CASSESSGNTIYF. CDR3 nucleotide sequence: TGTGCCAGCTCAGAGAGCTCTGGAAACACCATATATTTT.

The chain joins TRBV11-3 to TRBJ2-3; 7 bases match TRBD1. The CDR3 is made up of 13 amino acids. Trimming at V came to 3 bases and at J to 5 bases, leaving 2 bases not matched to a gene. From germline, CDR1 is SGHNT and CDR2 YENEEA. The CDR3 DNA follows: TGTGCCAGCAGCTTGGACAGGTTAGATACGCAGTATTTT. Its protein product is CASSLDRLDTQYF.

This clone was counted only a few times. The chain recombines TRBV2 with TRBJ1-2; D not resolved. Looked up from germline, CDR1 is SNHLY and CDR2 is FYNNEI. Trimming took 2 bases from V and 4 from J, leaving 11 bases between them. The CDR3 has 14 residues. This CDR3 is CASSEKKFLYGYTF. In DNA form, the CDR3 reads TGTGCCAGCAGTGAAAAAAAGTTTCTCTATGGCTACACCTTC.

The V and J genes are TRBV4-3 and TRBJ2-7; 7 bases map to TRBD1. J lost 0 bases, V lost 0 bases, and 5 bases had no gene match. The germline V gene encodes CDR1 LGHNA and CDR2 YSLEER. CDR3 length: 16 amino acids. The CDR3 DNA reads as TGCGCCAGCAGCCAAGATCTAGGGGGCAGCTCCTACGAGCAGTACTTC. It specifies CASSQDLGGSSYEQYF.

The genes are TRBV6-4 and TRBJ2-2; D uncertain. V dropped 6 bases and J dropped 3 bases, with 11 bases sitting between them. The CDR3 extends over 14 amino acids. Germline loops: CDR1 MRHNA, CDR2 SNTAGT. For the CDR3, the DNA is TGTGCCAGCAGAGTGACCTGGGACACCGGGGAGCTGTTTTTT. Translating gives CASRVTWDTGELFF.

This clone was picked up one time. CDR3 nucleotide sequence: TGCGCCAGCAGCTTGGCCGGGGGAGCTGGGGATTCACCCCTCCACTTT. Amino acid sequence: CASSLAGGAGDSPLHF. This chain joins TRBV5-1 and TRBJ1-6, with a tentative D call TRBD1 (5 bases). Deletions cut 0 bases from V and 8 bases from J, with 15 bases between. The CDR3 length is 16 residues. The V gene's germline CDR1 is SGHRS and CDR2 YFSETQ.

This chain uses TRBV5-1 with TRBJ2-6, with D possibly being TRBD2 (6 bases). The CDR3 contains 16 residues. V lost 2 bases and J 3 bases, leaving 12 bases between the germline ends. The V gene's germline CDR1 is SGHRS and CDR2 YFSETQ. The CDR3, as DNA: TGCGCCAGCAGCTTTGGAGGGGTTGGTGGGGCCAACGTCCTGACTTTC. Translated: CASSFGGVGGANVLTF.

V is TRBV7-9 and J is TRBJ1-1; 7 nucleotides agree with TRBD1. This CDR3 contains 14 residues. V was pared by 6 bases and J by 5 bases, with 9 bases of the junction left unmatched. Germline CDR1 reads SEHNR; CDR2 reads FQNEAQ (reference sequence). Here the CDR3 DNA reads TGTGCCAGCAGACGGTCGGCAGGGGGGACTGAAGCTTTCTTT. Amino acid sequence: CASRRSAGGTEAFF.

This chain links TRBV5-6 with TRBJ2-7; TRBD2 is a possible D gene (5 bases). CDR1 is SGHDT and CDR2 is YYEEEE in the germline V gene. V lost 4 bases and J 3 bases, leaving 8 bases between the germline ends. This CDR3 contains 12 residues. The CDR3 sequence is CASSRGVYEQYF. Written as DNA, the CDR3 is TGTGCCAGCAGCCGGGGAGTCTACGAGCAGTACTTC.

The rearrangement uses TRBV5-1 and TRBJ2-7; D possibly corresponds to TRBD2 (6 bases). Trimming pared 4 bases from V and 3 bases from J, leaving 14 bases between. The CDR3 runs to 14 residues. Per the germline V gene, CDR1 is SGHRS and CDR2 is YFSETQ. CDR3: CASSAGRPDYEQYF. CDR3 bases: TGCGCCAGCAGCGCGGGACGGCCGGACTACGAGCAGTACTTC.

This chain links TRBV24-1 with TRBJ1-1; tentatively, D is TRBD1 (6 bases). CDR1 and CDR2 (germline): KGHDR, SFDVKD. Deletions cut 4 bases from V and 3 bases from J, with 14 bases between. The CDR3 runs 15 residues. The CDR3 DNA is TGTGCCACCAGTGACTCTACGACAGGATACACTGAAGCTTTCTTT. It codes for CATSDSTTGYTEAFF.

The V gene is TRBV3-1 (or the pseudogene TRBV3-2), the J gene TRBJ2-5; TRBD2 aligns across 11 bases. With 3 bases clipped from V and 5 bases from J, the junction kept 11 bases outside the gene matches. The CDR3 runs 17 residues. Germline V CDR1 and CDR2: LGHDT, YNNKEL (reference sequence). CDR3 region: CASSHLAGGQRGETQYF. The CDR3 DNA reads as TGTGCCAGCAGCCACCTAGCGGGGGGCCAGCGGGGGGAGACCCAGTACTTC.

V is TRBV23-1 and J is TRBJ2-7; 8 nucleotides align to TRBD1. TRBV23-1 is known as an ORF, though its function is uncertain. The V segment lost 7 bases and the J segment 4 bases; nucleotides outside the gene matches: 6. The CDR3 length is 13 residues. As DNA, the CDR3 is TGCGCCAGCAATGAGACAGGGGCATACGAGCAGTACTTC. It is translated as CASNETGAYEQYF.

The CDR3 protein is CASSRPGRENSPLHF. The DNA for the CDR3 is TGTGCCAGCTCACGACCGGGACGGGAGAATTCACCCCTCCACTTT. The genes are TRBV18 and TRBJ1-6, with a possible D match to TRBD1 (5 bases). The germline V gene encodes CDR1 KGHSH and CDR2 LQKENI. The CDR3 is 15 residues long. Trimming pared 4 bases from V and 7 bases from J, leaving 14 bases between.

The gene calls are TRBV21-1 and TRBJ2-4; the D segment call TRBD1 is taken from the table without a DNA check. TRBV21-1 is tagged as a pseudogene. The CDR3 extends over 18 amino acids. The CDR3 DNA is TGTGCCAGCAGCAAGGGGACAGGGGAGGAGGAAGCCAAAAACATTCAGTACTTC. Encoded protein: CASSKGTGEEEAKNIQYF.